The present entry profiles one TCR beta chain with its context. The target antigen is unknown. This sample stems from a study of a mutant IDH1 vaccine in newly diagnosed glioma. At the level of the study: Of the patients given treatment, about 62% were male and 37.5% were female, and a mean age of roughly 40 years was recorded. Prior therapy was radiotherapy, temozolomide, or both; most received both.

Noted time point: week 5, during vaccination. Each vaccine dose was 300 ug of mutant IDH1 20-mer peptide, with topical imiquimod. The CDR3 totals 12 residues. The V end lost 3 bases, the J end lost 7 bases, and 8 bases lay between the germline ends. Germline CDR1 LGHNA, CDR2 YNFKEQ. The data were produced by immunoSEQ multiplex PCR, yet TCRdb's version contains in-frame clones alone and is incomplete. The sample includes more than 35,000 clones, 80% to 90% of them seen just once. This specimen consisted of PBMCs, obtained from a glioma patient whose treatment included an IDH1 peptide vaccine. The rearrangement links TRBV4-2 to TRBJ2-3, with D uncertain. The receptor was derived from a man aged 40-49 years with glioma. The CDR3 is CASSQPGNTQYF. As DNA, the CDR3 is TGTGCCAGCAGCCAGCCTGGGAATACGCAGTATTTT.